Listed below are T cell receptor beta chains from one sample, sequenced in a study of patients and donors after allogeneic stem cell transplantation. MiXCR, run by TCRdb on the RT-PCR reads, gives a single entry per CDR3 protein. The data contain about 57,000 distinct CDR3 sequences, about 14% of them seen just once; the ten biggest clones take up around 30%. Sequenced: blood, either unsorted or a sorted T cell fraction (not recorded which). The receptors were sampled from a human donor who was either an allogeneic HSCT recipient or a stem cell or donor lymphocyte infusion donor (not recorded which). It is not recorded whose cells these are; they may come from a transplant donor. The CDR3 runs from the conserved cysteine through the conserved F or W. D genes are given only for firm matches. Not all rows give a size; the values are once, few, many and, for expanded clones, a class.

d_gene: TRBD2; j_gene: TRBJ2-7; abundance: few; v_gene: TRBV20-1; CDR3nt: TGCAGTGCTAGTCTTGCTAGCGGGGAGGTACGCTACGAGCAGTACTTC; CDR3aa: CSASLASGEVRYEQYF
d_gene: .; j_gene: TRBJ2-7; abundance: few; v_gene: TRBV11-2; CDR3nt: TGTGCCAGCAGCTTAAGTAAGCAGGGAACCTACGAGCAGTACTTC; CDR3aa: CASSLSKQGTYEQYF
d_gene: TRBD2; j_gene: TRBJ2-1; abundance: few; v_gene: TRBV20-1; CDR3nt: TGCAGTGCTAGAGACTTTAGGACTAGCGGGAGGGGGAATGAGCAGTTCTTC; CDR3aa: CSARDFRTSGRGNEQFF
d_gene: .; j_gene: TRBJ2-7; abundance: many; v_gene: TRBV6-6; CDR3nt: TGTGCCAGCACGATCGGTTCCTACGAGCAGTACTTC; CDR3aa: CASTIGSYEQYF
d_gene: .; j_gene: TRBJ2-3; abundance: many; v_gene: TRBV3-1; CDR3nt: TGTGCCAGCAGCCAAGTCGGGGTTGGAGATACGCAGTATTTT; CDR3aa: CASSQVGVGDTQYF
d_gene: .; j_gene: TRBJ2-1; abundance: many; v_gene: TRBV3-1; CDR3nt: TGTGCCAGCAGCCAAGTGCAACGGGCCCTCTCCTACAATGAGCAGTTCTTC; CDR3aa: CASSQVQRALSYNEQFF
d_gene: .; j_gene: TRBJ2-4; abundance: few; v_gene: TRBV5-1; CDR3nt: TGCGCCAGCAGCTTGCAGGCCGGGGGACCTAACGACATTCAGTACTTC; CDR3aa: CASSLQAGGPNDIQYF
d_gene: TRBD2; j_gene: TRBJ2-1; abundance: .; v_gene: TRBV25-1; CDR3nt: TGTGCCAGCACCCCGGGAGGGGAGGTATCCTACAATGAGCAGTTCTTC; CDR3aa: CASTPGGEVSYNEQFF
d_gene: .; j_gene: TRBJ2-7; abundance: .; v_gene: TRBV29-1; CDR3nt: TGCAGCGTTGTCACCTACGAGCAGTACTTC; CDR3aa: CSVVTYEQYF
d_gene: TRBD1; j_gene: TRBJ2-5; abundance: .; v_gene: TRBV6-2/TRBV6-3; CDR3nt: TGTGCCAGCAGTAGCTCCATCTGGACAGGGGAGACCCAGTACTTC; CDR3aa: CASSSSIWTGETQYF
d_gene: TRBD1; j_gene: TRBJ1-1; abundance: many; v_gene: TRBV10-3; CDR3nt: TGTGCCATCAGTGAGACTCCCGGGACAGAGATGAACACTGAAGCTTTCTTT; CDR3aa: CAISETPGTEMNTEAFF
d_gene: TRBD2; j_gene: TRBJ2-1; abundance: few; v_gene: TRBV29-1; CDR3nt: TGCAGCTCGCGACTAGCGGGATCCTACAATGAGCAGTTCTTC; CDR3aa: CSSRLAGSYNEQFF
d_gene: .; j_gene: TRBJ2-4; abundance: .; v_gene: TRBV10-3; CDR3nt: TGTGCCACCAGAGAGGGACGGAACGTAAACATTCAGTACTTC; CDR3aa: CATREGRNVNIQYF
d_gene: .; j_gene: TRBJ2-1; abundance: .; v_gene: TRBV29-1; CDR3nt: TGCAGCGTTCTCCCTGGACTTAGCTCCTACAATGAGCAGTTCTTC; CDR3aa: CSVLPGLSSYNEQFF
d_gene: .; j_gene: TRBJ2-1; abundance: few; v_gene: TRBV6-4; CDR3nt: TGTGCCAGCAGTGACTCCCTGGGGCAGGACGAGCAGTTCTTC; CDR3aa: CASSDSLGQDEQFF
d_gene: TRBD2; j_gene: TRBJ2-5; abundance: .; v_gene: TRBV7-8; CDR3nt: TGTGCCAGCAGTAATTCCAAGCGGGAGGGTTTCGTAGGACAAGAGACCCAGTACTTC; CDR3aa: CASSNSKREGFVGQETQYF
d_gene: .; j_gene: TRBJ2-5; abundance: .; v_gene: TRBV7-9; CDR3nt: TGTGCCAGCAGCTTCGGACTGAACCAAGAGACCCAGTACTTC; CDR3aa: CASSFGLNQETQYF
d_gene: TRBD2; j_gene: TRBJ2-4; abundance: .; v_gene: TRBV13; CDR3nt: TGTGCCAGCAGCCCAACTAGCGGGAGGGGTGAGGCCAAAAACATTCAGTACTTC; CDR3aa: CASSPTSGRGEAKNIQYF
d_gene: TRBD2; j_gene: TRBJ2-7; abundance: many; v_gene: TRBV6-5; CDR3nt: TGTGCCAGCAGTTATATAGCGGGAGGGCCTTTCTACGAGCAGTACTTC; CDR3aa: CASSYIAGGPFYEQYF
d_gene: .; j_gene: TRBJ1-5; abundance: few; v_gene: TRBV19; CDR3nt: TGTGCCAGTAGTATATGGCAGGGGAATCAGCCCCAGCATTTT; CDR3aa: CASSIWQGNQPQHF
d_gene: TRBD1; j_gene: TRBJ2-3; abundance: .; v_gene: TRBV6-2/TRBV6-3; CDR3nt: TGTGCCAGCAGCGACGACAGGGACACAACAGATACGCAGTATTTT; CDR3aa: CASSDDRDTTDTQYF
d_gene: .; j_gene: TRBJ1-1; abundance: many; v_gene: TRBV12-3/TRBV12-4; CDR3nt: TGTGCCAGCAGCCCAAGCAACACTGAAGCTTTCTTT; CDR3aa: CASSPSNTEAFF
d_gene: .; j_gene: TRBJ2-7; abundance: .; v_gene: TRBV18; CDR3nt: TGTGCCAGCTCACCAGGGGACTTCCGCTACGAGCAGTACTTC; CDR3aa: CASSPGDFRYEQYF
d_gene: TRBD1; j_gene: TRBJ2-1; abundance: few; v_gene: TRBV12-3/TRBV12-4; CDR3nt: TGTGCCAGCAACATGGGACAGGGAGCCTACAATGAGCAGTTCTTC; CDR3aa: CASNMGQGAYNEQFF
d_gene: TRBD2; j_gene: TRBJ2-2; abundance: .; v_gene: TRBV15; CDR3nt: TGTGCCACCAGTTTCAGCGGGGGGGACAACACCGGGGAGCTGTTTTTT; CDR3aa: CATSFSGGDNTGELFF
d_gene: .; j_gene: TRBJ2-1; abundance: .; v_gene: TRBV18; CDR3nt: TGTGCCAGCTCACCACCAGGGAGAGGGCAGTTCTTC; CDR3aa: CASSPPGRGQFF
d_gene: .; j_gene: TRBJ1-5; abundance: .; v_gene: TRBV2; CDR3nt: TGTGCCAGCACCCAAGGGTGGAGCAATCAGCCCCAGCATTTT; CDR3aa: CASTQGWSNQPQHF
d_gene: TRBD2; j_gene: TRBJ2-7; abundance: .; v_gene: TRBV6-5; CDR3nt: TGTGCCAGCAGTCCCAAACTAGCGGGGTCCTACGAGCAGTACTTC; CDR3aa: CASSPKLAGSYEQYF
d_gene: .; j_gene: TRBJ2-6; abundance: .; v_gene: TRBV5-1; CDR3nt: TGCGCCGGACTTTATTTTCCCAACTCTGGGGCCAACGTCCTGACTTTC; CDR3aa: CAGLYFPNSGANVLTF
d_gene: .; j_gene: TRBJ2-6; abundance: .; v_gene: TRBV24-1; CDR3nt: TGTGCCACCAGTGATCCCCTTCCATCCGACAGACCTGGGGCCAACGTCCTGACTTTC; CDR3aa: CATSDPLPSDRPGANVLTF
d_gene: .; j_gene: TRBJ2-5; abundance: few; v_gene: TRBV4-2; CDR3nt: TGTGCCAGCAGCCAAGAAGAAGGGACTCAAGAGACCCAGTACTTC; CDR3aa: CASSQEEGTQETQYF
d_gene: .; j_gene: TRBJ1-2; abundance: many; v_gene: TRBV14; CDR3nt: TGTGCCAGCAGCCCTTCGACAATTGACCCGGAGGTTAACTATGGCTACACCTTC; CDR3aa: CASSPSTIDPEVNYGYTF
d_gene: .; j_gene: TRBJ2-3; abundance: .; v_gene: TRBV5-8; CDR3nt: TGTGCCAGCAGCTTAGTCGGTGTGGGGAGCACAGATACGCAGTATTTT; CDR3aa: CASSLVGVGSTDTQYF
d_gene: TRBD1; j_gene: TRBJ1-1; abundance: medium-sized; v_gene: TRBV27; CDR3nt: TGTGCCAGCAGTTTATCCGGGACAGGGTGGGTGAACACTGAAGCTTTCTTT; CDR3aa: CASSLSGTGWVNTEAFF
d_gene: TRBD2; j_gene: TRBJ2-5; abundance: .; v_gene: TRBV10-3; CDR3nt: TGTGCCATCAGGACGGGGGGCCAAGAGACCCAGTACTTC; CDR3aa: CAIRTGGQETQYF
d_gene: .; j_gene: TRBJ1-5; abundance: many; v_gene: TRBV7-3; CDR3nt: TGTGCCAGCACCACAGACGGGCATAGCAATCAGCCCCAGCATTTT; CDR3aa: CASTTDGHSNQPQHF
d_gene: .; j_gene: TRBJ2-5; abundance: few; v_gene: TRBV3-1; CDR3nt: TGTGCCAGCAGCCAAGATTGGGAGACCCAGTACTTC; CDR3aa: CASSQDWETQYF
d_gene: .; j_gene: TRBJ2-1; abundance: few; v_gene: TRBV27; CDR3nt: TGTGCCAGCAGTTTTTCTGTCGGGGGAAGAGATGAGCAGTTCTTC; CDR3aa: CASSFSVGGRDEQFF
d_gene: TRBD1; j_gene: TRBJ2-3; abundance: .; v_gene: TRBV19; CDR3nt: TGTGCCAGTAGTCTCCCGAACAGGGGGCAGGCAGATACGCAGTATTTT; CDR3aa: CASSLPNRGQADTQYF
d_gene: TRBD1; j_gene: TRBJ2-2; abundance: .; v_gene: TRBV19; CDR3nt: TGTGCCAGTAGTATAGACCTAGGCTGGACAGGGCCCACCGGGGAGCTGTTTTTT; CDR3aa: CASSIDLGWTGPTGELFF